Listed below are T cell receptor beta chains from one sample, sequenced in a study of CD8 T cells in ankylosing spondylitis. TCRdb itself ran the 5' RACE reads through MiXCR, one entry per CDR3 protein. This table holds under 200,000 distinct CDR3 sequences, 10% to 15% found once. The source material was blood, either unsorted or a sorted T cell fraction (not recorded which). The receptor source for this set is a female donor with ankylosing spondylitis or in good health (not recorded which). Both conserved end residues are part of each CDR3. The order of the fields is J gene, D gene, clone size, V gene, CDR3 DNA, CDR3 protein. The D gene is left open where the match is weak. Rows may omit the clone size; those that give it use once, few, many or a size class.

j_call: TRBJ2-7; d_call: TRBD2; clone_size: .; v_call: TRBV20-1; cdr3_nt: TGCAGTGCACCAACTAGCGGTACCAACGAGCAGTACTTC; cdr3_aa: CSAPTSGTNEQYF
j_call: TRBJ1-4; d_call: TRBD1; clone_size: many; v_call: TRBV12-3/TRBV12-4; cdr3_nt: TGTGCCAGCAGCCCCGGCTCCCAGGGGGGCGGTGAAAAACTGTTTTTT; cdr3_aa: CASSPGSQGGGEKLFF
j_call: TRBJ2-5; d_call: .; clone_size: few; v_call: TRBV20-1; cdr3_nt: TGCAGTGGCTACCGGATGGAAGGAGAGACCCAGTACTTC; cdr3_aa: CSGYRMEGETQYF
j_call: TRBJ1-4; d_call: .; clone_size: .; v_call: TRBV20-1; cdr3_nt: TGCAGTGCTAGATGGGGACCTGAAAAACTGTTTTTT; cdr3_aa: CSARWGPEKLFF
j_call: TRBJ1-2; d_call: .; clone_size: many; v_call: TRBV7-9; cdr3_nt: TGTGCCAGCAGCTTAGGTGGGCCGTGGGGCTACACCTTC; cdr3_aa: CASSLGGPWGYTF
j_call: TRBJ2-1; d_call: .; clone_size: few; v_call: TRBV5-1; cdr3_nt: TGCGCCAGCAGCCAACGAGTAGGGACCTCCAATGAGCAGTTCTTC; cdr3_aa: CASSQRVGTSNEQFF
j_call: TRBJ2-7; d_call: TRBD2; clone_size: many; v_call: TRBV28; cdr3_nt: TGTGCCAGCAGTTTTAGGGGACTAGCGGAATACGAGCAGTACTTC; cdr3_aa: CASSFRGLAEYEQYF
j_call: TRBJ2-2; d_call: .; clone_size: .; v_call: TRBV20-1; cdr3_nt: TGCAGTGCTAGAGATAAGGGTTTCCCCGGGGAGCTGTTTTTT; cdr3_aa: CSARDKGFPGELFF
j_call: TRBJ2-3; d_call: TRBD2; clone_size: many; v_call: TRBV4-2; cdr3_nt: TGTGCCAGCAGTTCGGGAGGTGGCACAGATACGCAGTATTTT; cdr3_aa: CASSSGGGTDTQYF
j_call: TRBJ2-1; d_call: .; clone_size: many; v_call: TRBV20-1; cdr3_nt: TGCAGTGCTAGGGGGGTGGGAAGCGGTAACTACAATGAGCAGTTCTTC; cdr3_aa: CSARGVGSGNYNEQFF
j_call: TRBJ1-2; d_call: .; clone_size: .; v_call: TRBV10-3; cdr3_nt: TGTGCCATCAGTGAGAAAGACTACTATGGCTACACCTTC; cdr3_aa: CAISEKDYYGYTF
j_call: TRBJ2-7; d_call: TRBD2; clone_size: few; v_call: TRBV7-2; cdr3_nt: TGTGCCAGCAGCTCAGTGCGGACTAGATACGAGCAGTACTTC; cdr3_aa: CASSSVRTRYEQYF
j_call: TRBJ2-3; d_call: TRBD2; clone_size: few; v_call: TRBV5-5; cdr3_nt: TGTGCCAGCAGTACCGAGCTAGCGGCAGATACGCAGTATTTT; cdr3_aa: CASSTELAADTQYF
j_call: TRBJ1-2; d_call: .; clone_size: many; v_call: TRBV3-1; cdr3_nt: TGTGCCAGCAGCCAAGGGTCTGCCACTTTCTATGGCTACACCTTC; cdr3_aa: CASSQGSATFYGYTF
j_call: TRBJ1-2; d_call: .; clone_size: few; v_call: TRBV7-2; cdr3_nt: TGTGCCAGCAGCGCACCCCAGGCAGGATTTTATGGCTACACCTTC; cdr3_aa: CASSAPQAGFYGYTF
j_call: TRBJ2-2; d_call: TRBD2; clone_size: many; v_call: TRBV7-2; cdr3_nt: TGTGCCAGCAGCTTAGGACCGCGGGGGGCGAACACCGGGGAGCTGTTTTTT; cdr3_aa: CASSLGPRGANTGELFF
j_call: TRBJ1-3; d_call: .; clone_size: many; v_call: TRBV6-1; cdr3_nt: TGTGCCAGCAGTGATATCCCGGCGGGGGCAGGTGGAAACACCATATATTTT; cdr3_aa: CASSDIPAGAGGNTIYF
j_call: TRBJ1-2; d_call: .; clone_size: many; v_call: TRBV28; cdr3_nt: TGTGCCAGCACCCAAGCAGGACAAAAAAATCGAAACTATGGCTACACCTTC; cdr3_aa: CASTQAGQKNRNYGYTF
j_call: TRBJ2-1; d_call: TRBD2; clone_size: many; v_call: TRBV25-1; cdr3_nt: TGTGCCAGCAGTCCTAGCGGGAGGCCCTACAATGAGCAGTTCTTC; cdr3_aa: CASSPSGRPYNEQFF